Sequencing of this T cell receptor (beta chain) was carried out in a study of post-analysis software for immune sequencing data. Study in general: Relapsing-remitting, secondary progressive and progressive-relapsing multiple sclerosis were all included among the disease courses.

V trimming: 4 bases; J trimming: 4 bases; junction bases outside the gene matches: 12. The germline V gene encodes CDR1 DFQATT and CDR2 SNEGSKA (reference sequence). The CDR3 runs 16 residues. Study outcomes and limitations: Samples from a shared batch, those prepared together, strongly co-clustered by F measure. Compared against controls, patients with multiple sclerosis displayed significantly lower normalized Chao1 diversity. When patients were compared with controls, a handful of TRBV segments were more frequent, TRBV5-6, TRBV5-1 and TRBV20-1 among them.

This clonotype came up a few times. The antigen is undetermined. Unique molecular identifiers were carried by the TCR beta cDNA libraries. Input amounts of 1 to 10 million T cells were used. These gave 500,000 or so cDNA molecules, so each molecule approximated one T cell. One entry per CDR3 protein results from TCRdb running MiXCR on the PCR reads. The sample includes 700,000 to 900,000 distinct CDR3 sequences, 40% to 55% of them seen just once. The chain recombines TRBV20-1 with TRBJ2-5, with 10 bases matching TRBD2. The sample taken for sequencing was blood. The receptor's source is a girl between 10 and 17 years old with multiple sclerosis. The CDR3 DNA is TGCAGTGCTACAGAAGCGGGAGGGCCAGGCGGAGAGACCCAGTACTTC. Residues: CSATEAGGPGGETQYF.